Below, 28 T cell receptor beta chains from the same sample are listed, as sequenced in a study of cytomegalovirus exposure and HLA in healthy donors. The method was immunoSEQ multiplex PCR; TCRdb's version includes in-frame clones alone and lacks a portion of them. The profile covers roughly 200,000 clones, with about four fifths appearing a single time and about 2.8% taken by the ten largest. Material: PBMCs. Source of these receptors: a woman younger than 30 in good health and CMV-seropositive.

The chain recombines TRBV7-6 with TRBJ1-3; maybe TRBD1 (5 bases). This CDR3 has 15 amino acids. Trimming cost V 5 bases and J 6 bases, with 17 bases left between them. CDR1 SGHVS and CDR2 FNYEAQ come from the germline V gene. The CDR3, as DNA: TGTGCCAGCAGCCCCTCCCTCCTCAGGGAAAACACCATATATTTT. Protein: CASSPSLLRENTIYF.

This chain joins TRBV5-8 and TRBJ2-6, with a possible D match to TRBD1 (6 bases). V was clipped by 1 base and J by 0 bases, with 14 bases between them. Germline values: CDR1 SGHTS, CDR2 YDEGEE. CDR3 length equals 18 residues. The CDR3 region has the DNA TGTGCCAGCAGCTTGAAAGACCAGGGGTTCTCTGGGGCCAACGTCCTGACTTTC. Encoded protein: CASSLKDQGFSGANVLTF.

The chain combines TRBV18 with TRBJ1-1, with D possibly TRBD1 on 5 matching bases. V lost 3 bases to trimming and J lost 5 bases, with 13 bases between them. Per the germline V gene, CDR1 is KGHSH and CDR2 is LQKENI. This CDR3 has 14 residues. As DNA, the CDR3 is TGTGCCAGCTCACCGCAGGGAGGAGGGACTGAAGCTTTCTTT. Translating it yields CASSPQGGGTEAFF.

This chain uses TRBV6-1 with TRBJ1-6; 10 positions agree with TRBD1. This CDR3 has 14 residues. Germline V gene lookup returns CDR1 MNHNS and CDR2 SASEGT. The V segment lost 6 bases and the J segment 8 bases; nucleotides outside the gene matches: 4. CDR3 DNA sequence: TGTGCCAGCAGAGCCGGGACAGGGGATTCACCCCTCCACTTT. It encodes CASRAGTGDSPLHF.

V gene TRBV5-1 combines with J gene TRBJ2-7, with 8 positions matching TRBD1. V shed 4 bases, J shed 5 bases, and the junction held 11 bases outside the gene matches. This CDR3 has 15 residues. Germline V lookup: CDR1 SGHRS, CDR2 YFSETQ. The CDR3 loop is CASSPQVDRVNEQYF. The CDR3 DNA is TGCGCCAGCAGCCCTCAGGTGGACAGGGTGAACGAGCAGTACTTC.

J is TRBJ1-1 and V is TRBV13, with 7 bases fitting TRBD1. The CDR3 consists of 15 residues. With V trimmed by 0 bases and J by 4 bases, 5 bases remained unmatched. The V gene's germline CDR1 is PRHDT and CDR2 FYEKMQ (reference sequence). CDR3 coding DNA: TGTGCCAGCAGCTTAGGGGCAGGACAGGCCACTGAAGCTTTCTTT. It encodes CASSLGAGQATEAFF.

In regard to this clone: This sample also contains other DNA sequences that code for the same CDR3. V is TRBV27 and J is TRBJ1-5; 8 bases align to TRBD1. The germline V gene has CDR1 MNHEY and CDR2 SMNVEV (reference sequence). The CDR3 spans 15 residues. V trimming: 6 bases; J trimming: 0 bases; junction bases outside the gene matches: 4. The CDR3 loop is CASRKTGVSNQPQHF. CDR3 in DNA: TGTGCCAGCAGGAAGACAGGGGTTAGCAATCAGCCCCAGCATTTT.

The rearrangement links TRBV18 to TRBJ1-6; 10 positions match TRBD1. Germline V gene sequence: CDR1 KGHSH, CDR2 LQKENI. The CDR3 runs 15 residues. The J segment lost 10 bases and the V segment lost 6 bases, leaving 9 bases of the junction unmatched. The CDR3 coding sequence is TGTGCCAGCTCCCTAGGGACAGGGGCAAACTCACCCCTCCACTTT. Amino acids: CASSLGTGANSPLHF. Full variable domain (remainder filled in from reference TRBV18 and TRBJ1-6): NAGVMQNPRHLVRRRGQEARLRCSPMKGHSHVYWYRQLPEEGLKFMVYLQKENIIDESGMPKERFSAEFPKEGPSILRIQQVVRGDSAAYFCASSLGTGANSPLHFGNGTRLTVT.

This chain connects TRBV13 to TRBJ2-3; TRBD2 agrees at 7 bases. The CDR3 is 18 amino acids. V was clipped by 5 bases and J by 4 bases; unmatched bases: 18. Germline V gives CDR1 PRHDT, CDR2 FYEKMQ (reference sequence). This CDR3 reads CASSPDWFGGGSSDTQYF. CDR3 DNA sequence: TGTGCCAGCAGCCCGGATTGGTTTGGCGGGGGATCTTCAGATACGCAGTATTTT.

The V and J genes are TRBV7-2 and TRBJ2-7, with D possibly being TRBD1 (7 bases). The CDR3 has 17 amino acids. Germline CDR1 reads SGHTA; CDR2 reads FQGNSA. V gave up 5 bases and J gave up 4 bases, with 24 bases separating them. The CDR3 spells CASSHPAGTKTGYEQYF. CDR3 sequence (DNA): TGTGCCAGCAGCCATCCCGCGGGGACAAAGACAGGGTACGAGCAGTACTTC.

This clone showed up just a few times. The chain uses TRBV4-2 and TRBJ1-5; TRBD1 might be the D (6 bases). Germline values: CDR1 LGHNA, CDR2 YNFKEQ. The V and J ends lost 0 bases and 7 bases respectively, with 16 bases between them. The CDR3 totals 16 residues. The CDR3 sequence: CASSQDRGQIGQPQHF. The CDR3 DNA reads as TGTGCCAGCAGCCAAGATCGAGGACAGATAGGCCAGCCCCAGCATTTT.

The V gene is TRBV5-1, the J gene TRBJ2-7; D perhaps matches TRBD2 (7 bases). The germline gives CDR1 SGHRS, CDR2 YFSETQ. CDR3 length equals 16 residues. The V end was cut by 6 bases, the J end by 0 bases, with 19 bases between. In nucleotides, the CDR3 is TGCGCCAGCACCACTGGGGGGGCCGGGGACTCCTACGAGCAGTACTTC. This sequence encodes CASTTGGAGDSYEQYF.

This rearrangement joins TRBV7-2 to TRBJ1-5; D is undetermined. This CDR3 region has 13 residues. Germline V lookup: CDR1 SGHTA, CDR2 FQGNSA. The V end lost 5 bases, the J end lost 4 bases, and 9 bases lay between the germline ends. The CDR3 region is CASSPTPNQPQHF. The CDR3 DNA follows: TGTGCCAGCAGCCCGACACCGAATCAGCCCCAGCATTTT.

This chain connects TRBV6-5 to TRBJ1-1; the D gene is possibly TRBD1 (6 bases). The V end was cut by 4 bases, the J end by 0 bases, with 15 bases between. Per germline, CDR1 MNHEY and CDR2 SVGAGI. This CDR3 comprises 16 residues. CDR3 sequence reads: CASSSGAGAVNTEAFF. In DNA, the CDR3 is TGTGCCAGCAGTTCCGGGGCAGGGGCCGTGAACACTGAAGCTTTCTTT.

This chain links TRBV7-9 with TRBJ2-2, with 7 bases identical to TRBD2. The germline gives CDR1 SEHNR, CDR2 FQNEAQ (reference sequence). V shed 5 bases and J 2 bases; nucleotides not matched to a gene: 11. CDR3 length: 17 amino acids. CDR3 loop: CASSPAGDRGNTGELFF. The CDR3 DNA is TGTGCCAGCAGCCCGGCGGGGGATCGGGGAAACACCGGGGAGCTGTTTTTT.

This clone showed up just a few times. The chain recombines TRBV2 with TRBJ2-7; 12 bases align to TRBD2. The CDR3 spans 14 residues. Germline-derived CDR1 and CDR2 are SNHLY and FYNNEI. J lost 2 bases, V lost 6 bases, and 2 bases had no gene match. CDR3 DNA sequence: TGTGCCAGCAGCGGACTAGCGGGGACCTACGAGCAGTACTTC. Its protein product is CASSGLAGTYEQYF.

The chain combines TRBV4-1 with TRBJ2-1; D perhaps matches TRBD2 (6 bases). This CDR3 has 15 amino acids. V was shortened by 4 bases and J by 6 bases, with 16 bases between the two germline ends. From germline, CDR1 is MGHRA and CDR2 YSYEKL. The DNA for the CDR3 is TGCGCCAGCAGCCTTCTGTCGGGACTCTTCAATGAGCAGTTCTTC. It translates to CASSLLSGLFNEQFF.

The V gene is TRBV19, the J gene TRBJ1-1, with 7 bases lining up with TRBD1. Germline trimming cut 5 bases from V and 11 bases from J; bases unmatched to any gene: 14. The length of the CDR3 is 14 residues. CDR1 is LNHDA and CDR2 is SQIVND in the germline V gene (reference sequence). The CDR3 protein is CASSETRGAGRAFF. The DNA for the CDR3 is TGTGCCAGTAGTGAGACCAGGGGGGCGGGTAGGGCTTTCTTT.

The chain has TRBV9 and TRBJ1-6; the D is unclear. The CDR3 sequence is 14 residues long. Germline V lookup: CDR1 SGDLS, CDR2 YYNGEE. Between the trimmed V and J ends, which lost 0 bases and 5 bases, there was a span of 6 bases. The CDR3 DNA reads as TGTGCCAGCAGCGTAGGCCAGGATAATTCACCCCTCCACTTT. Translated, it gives CASSVGQDNSPLHF.

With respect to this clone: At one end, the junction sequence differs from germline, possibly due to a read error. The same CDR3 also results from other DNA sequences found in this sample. The CDR3 DNA follows: TGTGCCACCAGGGAAGACAGGAACTCGCGAAAGGAGCAGTACTTT. This encodes CATREDRNSRKEQYF. The chain uses TRBV15 and TRBJ2-7; D is perhaps TRBD1 (6 bases). This CDR3 is built from 15 residues. Germline V gives CDR1 LNHNV, CDR2 YYDKDF (reference sequence).

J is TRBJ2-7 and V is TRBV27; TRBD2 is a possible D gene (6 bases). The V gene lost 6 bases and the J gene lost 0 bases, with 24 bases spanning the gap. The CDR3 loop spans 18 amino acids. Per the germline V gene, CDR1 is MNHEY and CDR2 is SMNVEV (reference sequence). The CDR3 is CASRRVAVGGLSSYEQYF. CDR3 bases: TGTGCCAGCAGGAGAGTAGCGGTCGGAGGCCTTTCCTCCTACGAGCAGTACTTC.

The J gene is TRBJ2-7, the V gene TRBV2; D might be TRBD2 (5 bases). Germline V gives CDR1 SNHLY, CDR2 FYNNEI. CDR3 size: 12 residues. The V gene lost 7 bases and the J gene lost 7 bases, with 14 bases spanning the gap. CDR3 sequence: CASIPDLREQYF. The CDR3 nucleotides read TGTGCCAGCATTCCGGACTTAAGAGAGCAGTACTTC. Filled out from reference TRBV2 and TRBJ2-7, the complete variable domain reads EPEVTQTPSHQVTQMGQEVILRCVPISNHLYFYWYRQILGQKVEFLVSFYNNEISEKSEIFDDQFSVERPDGSNFTLKIRSTKLEDSAMYFCASIPDLREQYFGPGTRLTVT.

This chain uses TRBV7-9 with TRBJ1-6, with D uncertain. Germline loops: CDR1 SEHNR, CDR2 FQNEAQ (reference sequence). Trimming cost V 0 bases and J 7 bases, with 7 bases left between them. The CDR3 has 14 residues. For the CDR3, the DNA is TGTGCCAGCAGCTTAGCCCACTCAAATTCACCCCTCCACTTT. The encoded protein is CASSLAHSNSPLHF.

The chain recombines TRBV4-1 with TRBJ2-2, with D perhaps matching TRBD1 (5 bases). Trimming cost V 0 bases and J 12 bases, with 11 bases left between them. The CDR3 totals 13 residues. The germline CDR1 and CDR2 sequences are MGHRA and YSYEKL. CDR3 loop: CASSQEGALKLFF. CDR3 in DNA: TGCGCCAGCAGCCAAGAAGGGGCTTTAAAGCTGTTTTTT.

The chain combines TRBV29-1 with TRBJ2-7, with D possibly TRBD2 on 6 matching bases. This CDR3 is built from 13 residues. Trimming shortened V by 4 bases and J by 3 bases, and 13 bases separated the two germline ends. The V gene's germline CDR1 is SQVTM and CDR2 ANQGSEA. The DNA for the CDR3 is TGCAGCGTTGGCGGGGACCGGAGCTACGAGCAGTACTTC. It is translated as CSVGGDRSYEQYF.

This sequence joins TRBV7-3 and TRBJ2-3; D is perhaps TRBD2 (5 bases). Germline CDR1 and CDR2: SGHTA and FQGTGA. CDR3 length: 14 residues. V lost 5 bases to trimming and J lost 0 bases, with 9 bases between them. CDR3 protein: CASSATGSTDTQYF. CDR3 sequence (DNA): TGTGCCAGCAGCGCGACGGGGAGCACAGATACGCAGTATTTT.

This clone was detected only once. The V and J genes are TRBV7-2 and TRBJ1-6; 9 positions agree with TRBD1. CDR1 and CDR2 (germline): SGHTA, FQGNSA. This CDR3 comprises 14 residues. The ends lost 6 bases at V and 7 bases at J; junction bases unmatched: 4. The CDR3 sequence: CASRETGGNSPLHF. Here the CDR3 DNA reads TGTGCCAGCAGGGAGACAGGGGGGAATTCACCCCTCCACTTT. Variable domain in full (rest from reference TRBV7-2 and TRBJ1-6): GAGVSQSPSNKVTEKGKDVELRCDPISGHTALYWYRQSLGQGLEFLIYFQGNSAPDKSGLPSDRFSAERTGGSVSTLTIQRTQQEDSAVYLCASRETGGNSPLHFGNGTRLTVT.

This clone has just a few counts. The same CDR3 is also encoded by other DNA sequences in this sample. CDR3 in DNA: TGTGCCAGCAGCCGCAGCGTTGCGGGCACAGATACGCAGTATTTT. Translating gives CASSRSVAGTDTQYF. V usage is TRBV5-6 and J usage is TRBJ2-3; D gene ambiguous. Germline CDR1 SGHDT, CDR2 YYEEEE. The CDR3 length is 15 residues. The V and J ends lost 4 bases and 1 base respectively, with 13 bases between them.